The clone carrying this T cell receptor beta chain appeared a few times. This sample was included in a study of regulatory T cells in long-lasting Graves disease. For TCR beta, libraries came from iRepertoire HTBI primers and Arm-PCR of CDR3 regions. TCRdb re-analysed the multiplex PCR reads in MiXCR, keeping a single row per CDR3 protein. The data contain 440,000 or so distinct CDR3 sequences, about 17% of them singletons. Time point in this sample: newly diagnosed GD, antithyroid drugs for less than 3 months. From PBMCs, RNA was extracted and then used to make the TCR library. Staff took roughly 9.6 milliliters of peripheral blood and put it into EDTA tubes. This sample was also put to use in a study of T cells in Graves' hyperthyroidism and ophthalmopathy.

Specimen: peripheral blood mononuclear cells (PBMCs), collected at new diagnosis, from a patient treated with antithyroid drugs. This clonotype originated in a woman aged 25-40 years with Graves disease.

For the CDR3, the DNA is TGCAGCGTTGAATGGGGGCTAGCGGAGACAGATACGCAGTATTTT. As protein: CSVEWGLAETDTQYF. The chain uses TRBV29-1 and TRBJ2-3; D may be TRBD2 (7 bases). Germline CDR1 and CDR2: SQVTM and ANQGSEA. The V end was cut by 2 bases, the J end by 3 bases, with 15 bases between. The CDR3 length is 15 residues.